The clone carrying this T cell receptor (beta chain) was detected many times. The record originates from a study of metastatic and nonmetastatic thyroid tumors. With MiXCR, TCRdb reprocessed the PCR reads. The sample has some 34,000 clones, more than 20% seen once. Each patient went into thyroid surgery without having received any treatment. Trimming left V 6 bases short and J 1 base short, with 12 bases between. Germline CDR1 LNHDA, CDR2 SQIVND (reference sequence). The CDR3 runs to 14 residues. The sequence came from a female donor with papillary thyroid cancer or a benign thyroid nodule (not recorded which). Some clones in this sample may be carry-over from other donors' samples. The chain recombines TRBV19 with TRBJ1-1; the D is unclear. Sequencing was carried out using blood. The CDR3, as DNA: TGTGCCAGTAGCCGGGCCATAACGAACACTGAAGCTTTCTTT. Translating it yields CASSRAITNTEAFF.